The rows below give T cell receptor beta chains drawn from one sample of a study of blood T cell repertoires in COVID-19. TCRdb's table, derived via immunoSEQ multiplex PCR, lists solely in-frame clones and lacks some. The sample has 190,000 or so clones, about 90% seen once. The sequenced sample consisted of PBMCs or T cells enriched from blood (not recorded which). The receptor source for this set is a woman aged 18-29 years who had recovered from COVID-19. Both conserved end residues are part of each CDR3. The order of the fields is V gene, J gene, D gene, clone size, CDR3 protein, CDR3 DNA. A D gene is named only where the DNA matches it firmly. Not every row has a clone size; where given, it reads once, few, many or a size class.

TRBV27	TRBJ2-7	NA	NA	CASSLGRGEQYF	TGTGCCAGCAGTTTAGGCCGGGGGGAGCAGTACTTC
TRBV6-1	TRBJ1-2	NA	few	CASSEGRGGESYTF	TGTGCCAGCAGTGAAGGGAGGGGGGGCGAAAGCTACACCTTC
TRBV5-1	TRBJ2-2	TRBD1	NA	CASSPRTGGQTGELFF	TGCGCCAGCAGCCCCCGGACAGGGGGGCAAACCGGGGAGCTGTTTTTT
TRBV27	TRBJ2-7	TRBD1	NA	CASSTGTGAYEQYF	TGTGCCAGCAGCACCGGGACAGGGGCTTACGAGCAGTACTTC
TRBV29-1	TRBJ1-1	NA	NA	CSVEGAEAILSEAFF	TGCAGCGTTGAAGGCGCGGAGGCCATTCTCTCTGAAGCTTTCTTT
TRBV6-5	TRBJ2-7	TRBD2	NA	CASRPWTSGSYEQYF	TGTGCCAGTCGACCTTGGACTAGCGGTTCCTACGAGCAGTACTTC
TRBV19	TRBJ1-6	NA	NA	CASSPQAGSAKNSPLHF	TGTGCCAGTAGTCCCCAGGCGGGAAGTGCAAAGAATTCACCCCTCCACTTT
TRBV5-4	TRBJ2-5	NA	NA	CASSSKAGSGAQYF	TGTGCCAGCAGCTCTAAAGCGGGGTCAGGGGCCCAGTACTTC
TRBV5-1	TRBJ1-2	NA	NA	CASSFTENYGYTF	TGCGCCAGCAGCTTTACAGAGAACTATGGCTACACCTTC
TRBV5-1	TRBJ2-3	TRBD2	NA	CASSLGGTSGGTDTQYF	TGCGCCAGCAGCTTGGGGGGGACTAGCGGCGGGACAGATACGCAGTATTTT
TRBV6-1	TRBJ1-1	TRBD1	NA	CASSDETGGNTEAFF	TGTGCCAGCAGTGACGAAACAGGGGGGAACACTGAAGCTTTCTTT
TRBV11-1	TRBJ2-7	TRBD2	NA	CASSYPPAGRLYEQYF	TGTGCCAGCAGCTATCCGCCAGCGGGGCGTCTATACGAGCAGTACTTC
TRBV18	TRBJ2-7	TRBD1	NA	CASSAGQESSYEQYF	TGTGCCAGCTCAGCGGGACAGGAGAGCTCCTACGAGCAGTACTTC
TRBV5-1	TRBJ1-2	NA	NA	CASSFAGSSYGYTF	TGCGCCAGCAGCTTCGCAGGTTCCTCCTATGGCTACACCTTC
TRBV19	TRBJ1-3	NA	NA	CASIPTRGFSSGNTIYF	TGTGCCAGTATCCCAACGCGGGGCTTTAGCTCTGGAAACACCATATATTTT
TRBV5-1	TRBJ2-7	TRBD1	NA	CASSRTGTLPSYEQYF	TGCGCCAGCAGCAGGACAGGTACTCTCCCCTCCTACGAGCAGTACTTC
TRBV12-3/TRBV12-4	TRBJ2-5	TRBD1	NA	CASSTGEGTQYF	TGTGCCAGCAGTACAGGGGAAGGAACCCAGTACTTC
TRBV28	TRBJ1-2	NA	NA	CASSRSGYTF	TGTGCCAGCAGTCGGTCTGGCTACACCTTC
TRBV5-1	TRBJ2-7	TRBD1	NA	CASSLDGTVNYEQYF	TGCGCCAGCAGCTTGGACGGGACAGTAAACTACGAGCAGTACTTC
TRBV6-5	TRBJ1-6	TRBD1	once	CASSYQGANSPLHF	TGTGCCAGCAGTTACCAGGGGGCCAATTCACCCCTCCACTTT
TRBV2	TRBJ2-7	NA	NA	CASSDVGLYEQYF	TGTGCCAGCAGTGATGTGGGACTCTACGAGCAGTACTTC
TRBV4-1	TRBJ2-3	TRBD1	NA	CASRLRGQGTDTQYF	TGCGCCAGCAGACTAAGAGGACAGGGGACAGATACGCAGTATTTT
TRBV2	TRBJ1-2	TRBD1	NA	CASSLQGAGYGYTF	TGTGCCAGCAGCTTACAGGGGGCTGGCTATGGCTACACCTTC
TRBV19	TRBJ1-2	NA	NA	CATSRGSRGSDGYTF	TGTGCCACTTCTAGAGGGAGTCGCGGGTCTGATGGCTACACCTTC
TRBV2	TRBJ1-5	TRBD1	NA	CASTPSPTGQGGQPQHF	TGTGCCAGCACCCCCAGCCCGACAGGGCAGGGTGGTCAGCCCCAGCATTTT
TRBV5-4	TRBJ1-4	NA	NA	CASSPEGTRNEKLFF	TGTGCCAGCAGCCCGGAGGGTACTAGGAATGAAAAACTGTTTTTT
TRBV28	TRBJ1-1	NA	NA	CASRSPGRGPNTEAFF	TGTGCCAGCAGATCCCCGGGCAGGGGCCCGAACACTGAAGCTTTCTTT
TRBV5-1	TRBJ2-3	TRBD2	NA	CASSGPSGGPDTQYF	TGCGCCAGCAGCGGGCCTAGCGGGGGGCCAGATACGCAGTATTTT
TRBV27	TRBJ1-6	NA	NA	CASSLIMAGDNSPLHF	TGTGCCAGCAGTTTAATTATGGCAGGGGATAATTCACCCCTCCACTTT
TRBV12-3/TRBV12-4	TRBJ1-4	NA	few	CASSSDEKLFF	TGTGCCAGCAGTTCGGATGAAAAACTGTTTTTT
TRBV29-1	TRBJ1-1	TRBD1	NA	CSVGTGGGEAFF	TGCAGCGTTGGGACAGGGGGCGGTGAAGCTTTCTTT
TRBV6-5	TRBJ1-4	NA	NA	CASSSLEKLFF	TGTGCCAGCAGTTCACTTGAAAAACTGTTTTTT
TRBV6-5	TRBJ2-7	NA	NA	CASTTSGSAYEQYF	TGTGCCAGCACTACATCCGGGTCGGCCTACGAGCAGTACTTC
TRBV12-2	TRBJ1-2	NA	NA	CASMGPYYYGYTF	TGTGCAAGTATGGGGCCATACTACTATGGCTACACCTTC
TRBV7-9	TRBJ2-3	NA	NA	CASSFRDTNTQYF	TGTGCCAGCAGCTTCAGGGACACGAATACGCAGTATTTT
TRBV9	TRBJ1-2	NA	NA	CASSDGGYFYGYTF	TGTGCCAGCAGCGACGGGGGATACTTCTATGGCTACACCTTC
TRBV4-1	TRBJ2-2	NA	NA	CASSQGRLYGRGKAGELFF	TGCGCCAGCAGCCAAGGCAGGCTTTATGGGAGAGGCAAGGCAGGGGAGCTGTTTTTT
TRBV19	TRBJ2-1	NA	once	CASSPRQARGNNEQFF	TGTGCCAGTAGTCCAAGACAGGCCAGGGGTAACAATGAGCAGTTCTTC
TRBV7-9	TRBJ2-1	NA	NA	CASSPRGGAGNYNEQFF	TGTGCCAGCAGCCCCCGCGGTGGGGCAGGAAACTACAATGAGCAGTTCTTC
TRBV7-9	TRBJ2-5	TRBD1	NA	CASRLDRGQETQYF	TGTGCCAGCAGACTCGACAGGGGCCAAGAGACCCAGTACTTC
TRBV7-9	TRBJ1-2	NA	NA	CASSQGQLNYGYTF	TGTGCCAGCAGCCAGGGGCAACTTAACTATGGCTACACCTTC